Listed below are T cell receptor beta chains from one sample, sequenced in a study of cytomegalovirus exposure and HLA in healthy donors. TCRdb's copy holds only in-frame clones and misses some; the assay was immunoSEQ multiplex PCR. Among 95,000 or so clones, about two thirds were seen once, and the ten largest hold roughly 15%. The material sequenced was PBMCs. Receptor source: a woman aged 45-60 years in good health and CMV-seropositive. CDR3s leave out the opening cysteine and the closing phenylalanine or tryptophan. The D gene is left open where the match is weak.

TRBD2	TRBV5-5	TRBJ2-5	ASSLGTSGGQETQY
TRBD2	TRBV28	TRBJ2-7	ASSSLSGRGSYEQY
TRBD1	TRBV19	TRBJ1-2	ASSIRGQVYGYT
TRBD1	TRBV11-2	TRBJ1-1	ASSLYGTGGKEAF
.	TRBV4-2	TRBJ2-7	ASSQEITREYEQY
TRBD2	TRBV5-1	TRBJ2-3	ASRPEGLAEGRGTDTQY
TRBD1	TRBV28	.	ASRDSRTGPNEQY
TRBD1	TRBV28	TRBJ1-1	ASSRTGGNTEAF
.	TRBV18	TRBJ1-6	ASSPVDSSYNSPLH
.	TRBV7-2	TRBJ1-1	ASSPLDRANTEAF
.	TRBV11-2	TRBJ2-7	ASSSLQGGYEQY
TRBD1	TRBV6-5	TRBJ1-2	ASTPSYPGGYGYT
TRBD1	TRBV5-4	TRBJ1-2	ASSSGTVYGYT
.	TRBV30	TRBJ2-5	AWSVIGVQY
TRBD2	TRBV5-1	TRBJ2-3	ASSLEAGERDTQY
.	TRBV12-5	TRBJ2-5	ASGRGETQY
TRBD2	TRBV4-1	TRBJ2-5	ASSQIAGGWETQY
TRBD1	TRBV6-5	TRBJ1-1	ASSGGQDEAF
.	TRBV14	TRBJ1-1	ASSQEPGGGATEAF
TRBD2	TRBV6-5	TRBJ2-3	ASSRGSFPDTQY
.	TRBV29-1	TRBJ2-3	SALPWVAGTDTQY
TRBD1	TRBV10-2	TRBJ1-1	ASSRGGEEAF
.	TRBV4-1	TRBJ2-3	ASSPLGLYTDTQY
.	TRBV7-3	TRBJ2-1	ASSFPGYSYNEQF
TRBD1	TRBV7-9	TRBJ1-3	ASSLSRDRDAGNTIY
TRBD1	TRBV5-1	TRBJ1-5	ASSPGQANQPQH
.	TRBV2	TRBJ1-6	ASSEGADSPLH
TRBD2	TRBV28	TRBJ2-5	ASSSYSGRTQETQY
TRBD1	TRBV25-1	TRBJ1-1	ASATWTGNTEAF
.	TRBV5-5	TRBJ1-3	ASSLELPDTIY
TRBD2	TRBV19	TRBJ2-7	ASSSQTSGSEQY
TRBD2	TRBV5-1	TRBJ2-7	ASSPSGGSSREQY
TRBD2	TRBV28	TRBJ2-1	ASSPRGSGSPHNEQF
TRBD2	TRBV6-1	TRBJ2-5	ASSDRTSGTQRETQY
.	TRBV7-6	TRBJ2-7	ASSLVGHSRREQY
TRBD1	TRBV6-5	TRBJ1-1	ATQTGENTEAF
TRBD2	TRBV6-4	TRBJ2-3	ASSSGTSGTDTQY
.	TRBV19	TRBJ2-5	ASSSYRDAETQY
.	TRBV5-4	TRBJ2-7	ASSSVGDYEQY
TRBD1	TRBV5-5	TRBJ1-5	ASSRAPQGVNQPQH
.	TRBV11-2	TRBJ2-5	ASSLGWASETQY
TRBD1	TRBV27	TRBJ1-4	ASRPDRDPNEKLF
.	TRBV19	TRBJ1-2	ASSIGGLGESYT
.	TRBV19	TRBJ2-7	ASRAIGGHEQY
.	TRBV28	TRBJ2-4	ASSLVGVAKNIQY
.	TRBV28	TRBJ2-1	ASSYRIKRIAEQF
.	TRBV7-9	TRBJ2-7	ASSLAPTGYEQY
.	TRBV12-2	.	ASRLALASSHSYEQY
.	TRBV5-1	TRBJ2-1	ASSLERAGSLRSYNEQF
.	TRBV5-1	TRBJ1-2	ASSLGTKATGYT
TRBD2	TRBV18	TRBJ2-1	ASSPLPGTSGRNNEQF
.	TRBV2	TRBJ2-1	ASTGWQAWYNEQF
.	TRBV4-1	TRBJ2-5	ASSWAAQETQY
TRBD2	TRBV5-4	TRBJ2-1	ASSRGSGEQF
TRBD2	TRBV29-1	TRBJ2-7	SVEGGGYEQY
.	TRBV7-3	TRBJ2-1	ASSPTFRANEQF
TRBD2	TRBV10-3	TRBJ2-1	AILKEGISGRGAYNEQF